This T cell receptor beta chain is from a study of cytomegalovirus exposure and HLA in healthy donors (dated by TCRdb to about 2017). General notes on the study: An earlier analysis of about 560 of the donors reported over 250 Gb of sequence data and 117 million unique TCR beta sequences obtained from some 170 million T cells. An early release covering roughly 580 HLA-typed donors comprised approximately 290 gigabases of sequencing data and tens of millions of unique TCR sequences. Of the approximately 400 genotyped donors, 65% to 90% fell in the genetic ancestry cluster associated with self-reported Caucasian donors. The aim of the study was to test whether cataloging public T cell receptors could identify signatures of past pathogen exposure. The study used immunosequencing to profile the T cell repertoires of around 600 subjects and linked those repertoires to cytomegalovirus serostatus. Besides the first cohort of 500 to 700 subjects, a separate validation cohort made up of 90 to 150 different subjects was used. The study combined high-throughput TCR immunosequencing, statistical association of individual TCRs with disease status, and machine learning to predict cytomegalovirus infection status. In a later analysis, previously published TCR beta repertoires from roughly 710 donors were re-analyzed and high-resolution HLA genotyping was added so that TCR occurrence patterns could be studied. Rather than drawing on any new phenotypic data, the later analysis identified candidate immune exposures from TCR beta sequences and the way those sequences occurred across donors. To decide whether each TCR beta V gene segment behaved as functional or pseudogenic, an earlier analysis of 587 of the donors relied on high-throughput TCR beta sequencing. Donor age, sex, ethnicity and CMV serostatus were collected together with the repertoire data. A later genetic analysis took genome-wide SNP genotypes for about 60% of the roughly 670 donors and used that subset as a discovery cohort. All discovery cohort repertoires had been generated using a single sequencing platform. HLA typing included class I and class II loci at four-digit resolution. The number of typed donors differed by locus: about 620-640 for A, B, C, DRB1 and DQB1; 500 to 550 for DQA1; 600 to 610 for DPA1; and about 470 for DPB1. Because of strong linkage in the cohort, roughly five DR-DQ haplotypes were treated as single units for association and clustering. Among some 400 genotyped donors of the cohort, an average of around 240,000 unique TCR beta nucleotide sequences were sequenced per donor, roughly 20% of them non-productive.

Here is what the overall study found, with its caveats: A further reported finding was that TCR beta sequences accurately predicted the HLA-A and HLA-B alleles for most subjects in the first cohort. The study gave a list of 150 to 200 TCR beta chains associated with cytomegalovirus. V-gene and J-gene trimming of TCR beta chains was associated with a missense DCLRE1C variant in a later genetic analysis, and the association was replicated in an independent cohort. According to a later analysis, TCR association rates differed among HLA loci, with DRB1 alleles showing the most associated TCRs and HLA-C alleles showing the fewest. Because HLA typing was unavailable for some donors at each locus, only the typed subset was used in association tests. A group of highly shared sequence variants was considered likely to be a technical artifact of the sequencing pipeline. According to a later analysis, parvovirus B19, influenza, CMV and Epstein-Barr virus appeared linked to several top co-occurrence clusters. The authors suggested that the approach could potentially be generalized to other disease states and immunological phenotypes. Compared with the approximately 700-donor mean, donors in an Asian-associated ancestry cluster had fewer N-insertions in productive TCRs, according to a later genetic analysis. The only immune exposure information available for the cohort was CMV serostatus. In a later analysis, over 15,000 TCR beta sequences were associated with specific HLA alleles at a false discovery rate of 0.05. In vitro tests confirmed that a few of the cytomegalovirus-associated TCR beta chains recognize cytomegalovirus antigens. A later analysis found that HLA-associated TCR beta chains were more clonally expanded and had lower generation probabilities than equally common non-associated chains. The presence/absence analyses assumed that sequencing depth was roughly uniform across donors, and that assumption may not be true. The cohort was sequenced for TCR beta chains only, and without alpha or paired-chain data the features that could be detected were limited. Broadly in line with IMGT annotations, most TCR beta V segments showed up in productive rearrangements about 87% or about 30% of the time in an earlier analysis of approximately 600 of the donors. Strong co-occurrence of HLA alleles, especially DR and DQ, made assigning TCR associations to individual alleles difficult. Correlated functional status among segregating V segments might be attributable to linkage disequilibrium, but an unknown experimental factor could not be ruled out. Most TCR sequences were seen in very few donors, while some public TCRs were found in many individuals. Because counts were too low, 15 to 20 rarely observed V segments, including chromosome 9 orphons, were excluded from the earlier analysis of 500 to 700 of the donors. The classifier was reported to diagnose cytomegalovirus status with high specificity and sensitivity in both the original cohort and the validation cohort. A later analysis found that most CMV-associated TCR beta chains appeared HLA-restricted, with HLA associations seemingly driven largely by CMV exposure.

The cohort comprised under 700 healthy bone marrow donors. Cohort members were all nominally healthy when sampled, although unrecorded immune exposures were likely present. The donor was CMV seronegative and was included in the group of a few hundred seronegative cohort members. A peripheral blood sample was provided by each donor, and peripheral blood mononuclear cells were used for TCR beta sequencing. The Qiagen DNeasy Blood Extraction Kit was used to extract genomic DNA from the blood cell samples. Libraries were constructed by the immunoSEQ multiplex PCR assay. For the multiplex PCR, a mixture combining 60 forward primers for TCR Vbeta segments and 13 reverse primers for TCR Jbeta segments was used. The CDR3 region of rearranged TCR beta genes was amplified from genomic DNA by a multiplex PCR assay. On the Illumina HiSeq System, the amplified TCR beta libraries were sequenced as 87-base-pair reads. The paper's processing steps were these. Across the 500 to 700 repertoires, a later analysis counted approximately 75 million unique TCR beta chains, 8.5 million to 12 million of which were shared by at least two donors. A nearest-neighbor algorithm error-corrected the raw reads and collapsed the reads into unique sequences, merging closely related sequences to remove PCR and sequencing errors. V, D and J gene segments were assigned by aligning CDR3 sequences to IMGT reference sequences. Each retained sequence needed at least a six-nucleotide match to both a V gene segment and a J gene segment. A rearrangement was called productive if the CDR3 had no stop codons and remained in frame with V and J, and every other rearrangement was called non-productive. Following IMGT convention, CDR3 was defined as the stretch from the second conserved V-encoded cysteine up to the conserved J-encoded phenylalanine. In an earlier analysis of 500 to 650 of the donors, sequences lacking an unambiguous match to a single V gene segment were excluded. In an earlier analysis of 500 to 750 of the donors, V segments were called functional above 56.7% productive rearrangements and were called segregating when the between-donor standard deviation exceeded 5%. A statistical classification framework was developed to diagnose cytomegalovirus status using the catalog of TCR beta chain sequences. In a later analysis, TCR nucleotide sequences were compared against IMGT/GENE-DB human TR gene sequences so that V and J genes could be assigned. A later analysis assigned CDR3 sequences and most-parsimonious VDJ recombination scenarios with the TCRdist pipeline. In a later analysis, each TCR beta chain was defined by its CDR3 amino acid sequence together with its V-gene family, and reads lacking a unique V-gene family were excluded. A later analysis removed several hundred highly shared, low-generation-probability nucleotide sequences to deal with suspected cross-contamination and a sequencing artifact. For each public chain, a later analysis derived a clonal expansion index from normalized ranks of inferred template counts within each repertoire. Generation probabilities in a later analysis came from a VDJ recombination model fitted to out-of-frame rearrangements, and those results were checked against IGoR. In a later analysis, hypergeometric tests were used to score TCR-TCR, TCR-HLA and TCR-CMV co-occurrence, with a repertoire-size bias correction applied to TCR pairs. To estimate false discovery rates, a later analysis permuted the HLA or CMV assignments 20 times. In a later analysis, co-occurring TCRs were grouped using DBSCAN, and TCRdist sequence similarity was added for clustering within HLA-allele-positive subsets. Repertoires with fewer than 30,000 or more than 120,000 public chains were left out of co-occurrence clustering, as were five repertoires with anomalous nucleotide sharing. Held by TCRdb, this immuneACCESS table contains in-frame sequences only and omits some clones. Under half of the omission traces to an unresolved V gene where checked; the cause of the rest is unknown. V and J calls and clone size are copied from that table; D and trimming were computed from the DNA. A total of 110,000 to 150,000 clones appear in this sample, over 70% of them only once. Of the sample, 6.5% to 9% is held by the ten largest clones.

This clone was found a few times. Its antigen is currently not known. No base quality values were provided; no much bigger clone lies one nucleotide off. The sequencing input was PBMCs. This receptor was taken from a man aged 25 to 40 in good health and CMV-seronegative.

This receptor has the CDR3 CASSEGGGPSNQPQHF. In nucleotide form, the sequence is TGTGCCAGCAGCGAAGGGGGGGGGCCGAGCAATCAGCCCCAGCATTTT. The rearranged chain carries TRBV9 and TRBJ1-5; perhaps TRBD1 is the D gene, with 6 bases matching. CDR1 and CDR2, looked up from the germline V gene, are SGDLS and YYNGEE. The CDR3 measures 16 amino acids from cysteine to phenylalanine. Only CDR3 DNA remains: 48 bases, in frame from the first base. V is reduced by 3 bases and J by 1 base, leaving a spacing of 14 bases between them.